The clone carrying this T cell receptor beta chain was found once. Researchers ran the PCR with 60 Vbeta and 13 Jbeta primers. Original processing notes: In a later analysis, roughly 11 million of approximately 81 million unique beta chains occurred in at least two donors. TCRdb keeps only in-frame clones here, not all; method: immunoSEQ multiplex PCR. The DNA was the basis for D and trimming; V, J and clone size are from that table. The sample shows some 200,000 clones, under 80% of them seen only once. The sample originates from a study of cytomegalovirus exposure and HLA in healthy donors. The CDR3 length is 18 residues. V lost 4 bases and J 0 bases, leaving 22 bases between the germline ends. In germline, CDR1 is SGHRS, CDR2 YFSETQ.

The chain is built from TRBV5-1 and TRBJ2-5; D might be TRBD2 (5 bases). The TCR originated in a man aged 40-49 years in good health and CMV-seronegative. The material sequenced was PBMCs. The CDR3 DNA sequence: TGCGCCAGCAGCGGCGGATCTAGCCTAATACTGTACCAAGAGACCCAGTACTTC. It specifies CASSGGSSLILYQETQYF.